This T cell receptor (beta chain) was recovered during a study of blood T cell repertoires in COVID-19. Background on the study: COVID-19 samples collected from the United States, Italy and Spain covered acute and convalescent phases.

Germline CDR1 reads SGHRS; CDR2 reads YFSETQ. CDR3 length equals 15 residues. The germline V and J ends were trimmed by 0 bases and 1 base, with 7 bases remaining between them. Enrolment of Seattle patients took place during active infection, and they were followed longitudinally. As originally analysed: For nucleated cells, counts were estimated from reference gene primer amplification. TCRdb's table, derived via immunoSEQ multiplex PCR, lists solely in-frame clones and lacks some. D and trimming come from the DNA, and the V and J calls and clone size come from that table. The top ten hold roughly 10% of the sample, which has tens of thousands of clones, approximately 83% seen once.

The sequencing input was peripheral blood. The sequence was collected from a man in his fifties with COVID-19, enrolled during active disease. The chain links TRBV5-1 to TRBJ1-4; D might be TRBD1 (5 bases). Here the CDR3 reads CASSLGQGTNEKLFF. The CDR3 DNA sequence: TGCGCCAGCAGCTTGGGGCAGGGAACTAATGAAAAACTGTTTTTT.